This T cell receptor (beta chain) stems from a study of blood T cell repertoires in COVID-19. Study-level information: T cells, B-cell-depleted T cells, or PBMCs supplied cDNA or gDNA.

Libraries were prepared by immunoSEQ multiplex PCR; TCRdb keeps only in-frame clonotypes and omits some of them. The sample includes 310,000 or so clones, 88% of them seen just once. The CDR3 consists of 15 residues. Trimming took 5 bases from V and 2 from J; bases not matched to a gene: 6. Germline V lookup: CDR1 SGHNT, CDR2 YYREEE (reference sequence). The chain is built from TRBV5-4 and TRBJ2-2; 7 nucleotides align to TRBD1. Material: peripheral blood. The receptor was derived from a woman in her 30s with COVID-19, enrolled during active disease. The CDR3 DNA reads as TGTGCCAGCAGTGGTGGGACAGAAAACACCGGGGAGCTGTTTTTT. It translates to CASSGGTENTGELFF.